These 8 T cell receptor beta chains came from one sample sequenced in a study of T cells after yellow fever vaccination. Via MiXCR, TCRdb re-called the 5' RACE reads, giving one row per CDR3 protein. The sample has 20,000 to 30,000 distinct CDR3 sequences; about 5.5% are singletons. This sample comprised PBMCs, either bulk or a sorted T-cell subset (CD4+, CD8+, memory, or dextramer-sorted; not recorded which), obtained 15 days after the yellow fever booster vaccination. The receptors derive from a man aged 25-40 years who received the YFV17D yellow fever vaccine.

This clonotype has a count of ten or more. The gene calls are TRBV6-5 and TRBJ1-1; D unresolved. The CDR3 length is 15 residues. Germline CDR1 and CDR2: MNHEY and SVGAGI. The V end lost 0 bases, the J end lost 3 bases, and 11 bases lay between the germline ends. The CDR3: CASSYSTALDTEAFF. As DNA, the CDR3 is TGTGCCAGCAGTTACTCGACCGCTCTAGACACTGAAGCTTTCTTT.

Details on this clonotype: An end of the junction differs from the germline gene, which may be a read error. This rearrangement joins TRBV28 to TRBJ2-5; D is uncertain. This CDR3 contains 12 residues. Germline values: CDR1 MDHEN, CDR2 SYDVKM. CDR3 sequence: CASSPYQEAQYF. DNA for the CDR3: TGTGCCAGCAGTCCTTATCAAGAGGCCCAGTACTTC.

This clonotype was detected ten times or more. This chain joins TRBV2 and TRBJ1-6, with D perhaps matching TRBD1 (5 bases). The length of the CDR3 is 13 residues. Germline CDR1 and CDR2: SNHLY and FYNNEI. V was clipped by 1 base and J by 9 bases, with 7 bases between them. CDR3 protein: CASSEVGGSPLHF. In nucleotides, the CDR3 is TGTGCCAGCAGTGAAGTTGGGGGTTCACCCCTCCACTTT.

This clonotype was observed at least ten times. The chain recombines TRBV29-1 with TRBJ2-3; no firm D call. V was trimmed by 6 bases and J by 7 bases, leaving 11 bases between them. Germline lookup yields CDR1 SQVTM and CDR2 ANQGSEA. The CDR3 has 11 amino acids. The CDR3 coding sequence is TGCAGCGTCGAGATATTCAATACGCAGTATTTT. Amino acids: CSVEIFNTQYF.

This clonotype came up many times. The gene calls are TRBV3-1 and TRBJ2-6; perhaps TRBD2 as D (6 bases). From germline, CDR1 is LGHDT and CDR2 YNNKEL (reference sequence). CDR3 length: 18 residues. V was clipped by 8 bases and J by 1 base, with 21 bases between them. CDR3 in DNA: TGTGCCAGCGGGATGGGGACTGGTATAAGTTCTGGGGCCAACGTCCTGACTTTC. Protein sequence: CASGMGTGISSGANVLTF. Drawing the rest from reference TRBV3-1 and TRBJ2-6, the complete variable domain is DTAVSQTPKYLVTQMGNDKSIKCEQNLGHDTMYWYKQDSKKFLKIMFSYNNKELIINETVPNRFSPKSPDKAHLNLHINSLELGDSAVYFCASGMGTGISSGANVLTFGAGSRLTVL.

The sample holds many counts of this clonotype. The CDR3 reads CSAAGTGGSSGEQYF. In DNA, the CDR3 is TGCAGCGCCGCCGGGACAGGGGGGTCTTCGGGGGAGCAGTACTTC. The chain uses TRBV29-1 and TRBJ2-7; 11 nucleotides agree with TRBD1. This CDR3 spans 15 amino acids. J was trimmed by 7 bases and V by 7 bases; bases with no gene match: 15. CDR1 SQVTM and CDR2 ANQGSEA come from the germline V gene.

This clonotype was seen many times. The chain uses TRBV4-1 and TRBJ2-5; possibly TRBD2 for D (6 bases). The V gene's germline CDR1 is MGHRA and CDR2 YSYEKL. This CDR3 comprises 16 residues. The V end was cut by 3 bases, the J end by 4 bases, with 18 bases between. The CDR3 here is CASSHVGGARGETQYF. For the CDR3, the DNA is TGCGCCAGCAGCCACGTTGGAGGGGCAAGAGGAGAGACCCAGTACTTC.

At least ten counts were recorded for this clonotype. The chain carries TRBV4-3 and TRBJ2-5; the match to TRBD2 covers 7 bases. Germline V CDR1 and CDR2: LGHNA, YSLEER. CDR3 length: 13 residues. V gave up 6 bases and J gave up 6 bases; unmatched junction bases: 7. The CDR3 nucleotides read TGCGCCAGCAGTCCGGGCGGGGGAAAGACCCAGTACTTC. Its translation is CASSPGGGKTQYF.